This entry is about one T cell receptor (beta chain). Its antigen target is currently unknown. No quality values exist for individual bases; no much larger clone is one base distant. Using the deep immunoSEQ assay, TCR CDR3 regions were amplified from genomic DNA by multiplex PCR. Extracted genomic DNA from each cell subset was distributed evenly across all wells of several immunoSEQ 96-well plates, and each plate was treated as a replicate. Each replicate PCR for sorted subsets received about 220 ng genomic DNA, equal to tens of thousands of T cell genomes. Purified libraries were quantified with a Qubit 3.0 fluorometer, sized on a Bioanalyzer 2100, and re-quantified with the KAPA Library Quantification kit. Each immunoSEQ 96-well plate was sequenced on its own single-read 150-cycle Illumina NextSeq 550 flow cell. Per the source publication's procedure: Because the immunoSEQ output held only junctional sequences and lacked quality scores, the filtering could not match the filtering applied to full-length reads. Sequences were annotated with PyIR, a Python wrapper for IgBLAST v1.9, and V/J genes and CDR3 were assigned using IMGT germline references. Any read was removed if the V/J assignment was weak (E-value above 1e-6), the CDR3 was missing, or the read contained stop codons, out-of-frame junctions, or ambiguous translated residues. A V3J clonotype was defined by an identical inferred V gene, J gene, and CDR3 amino acid sequence. To compute the percentage overlap between repertoires, the number of shared unique clonotypes was divided by the size of the smaller repertoire. RTK rarefaction, the Chao1 estimator, and Recon v2.1 estimates of unobserved clonotypes were used to assess repertoire richness. OLGA was used to compute generation probabilities for all TCRbeta clonotypes that the gDNA method yielded from a handful of donors. TCRdb took this table from immuneACCESS and kept in-frame rearrangements with V and J called. Such tables lack part of the clones; where checked against another copy, unresolved V genes explain under half of the gap, and the rest is unexplained. That table is the source of V, J and clone size, and D and trimming were worked out from the DNA. The sample table holds approximately 2.1 million clones, of which approximately 93% were seen once. Together, the top ten hold 0.35% to 0.45% of the sample.

The sample is drawn from a study of shared clonotypes between healthy human individuals (dated by TCRdb to about 2020). General notes on the study: Three men and a couple of women, aged 18 to 49 years, made up the cohort. For each donor, CD4 naive and CD4 memory were each run on three plates, CD8 naive on two plates, and CD8 memory on one plate. Libraries were prepared and TCR repertoires were sequenced by different laboratories using diverse techniques, in order to increase sequencing depth and limit assay-specific biases. Per donor, leukapheresis produced somewhere between about 0.94 and 9.5 billion PBMCs. To estimate repertoire size and how much clonotype sharing occurs between individuals, the study deeply sequenced the blood TCR repertoires of about five healthy adults.

Healthy HIV-negative adults with no recently reported acute infections or vaccinations were included as donors. Every donor was a Caucasian adult living in Nashville, Tennessee, USA. CD4+ T cells were enriched by magnetic negative selection; naive cells were then positively selected on CD45RA, and the negative fraction formed the memory subset. Blood was obtained by leukapheresis, after which PBMCs were separated by Ficoll-Histopaque density gradient centrifugation and cryopreserved in liquid nitrogen vapor phase. Analytical flow cytometry was used to check the purity and quantity of every magnetically sorted T cell population. Genomic DNA was isolated from each sorted fraction and quantified by UV absorbance on a Nanodrop 2000c. The germline V end is reduced by 6 bases and the J end by 4 bases; junction bases left unmatched: 3. From cysteine to phenylalanine, the CDR3 is 14 amino acids long. Only the CDR3 DNA stays, 42 bases, in frame from base 1. According to the germline V gene, CDR1 reads MDHEN and CDR2 reads SYDVKM.

Beyond this particular receptor, the publication reports: Because the study included only a small number of donors, the genetic and exposure-history diversity represented was limited. Based on pairwise subsampling, the degree of clonotype sharing among donors was expected to be affected by sequencing depth. Across a few donors, about 5% of naive CD4, roughly 3.8% of naive CD8, 2.3% of memory CD4, and over 0.35% of memory CD8 clonotypes were shared. Sampling was limited to blood, and TCR repertoires in tissue likely differ from TCR repertoires in blood. Naive subsets generally had larger estimated clonotype richness than memory subsets did. Compared with non-shared clonotypes, clonotypes shared by all four sorted-subset donors had higher generation probabilities. Even with the large sequencing depth, rarefaction of the sorted-subset datasets indicated that sequencing was incomplete.

The sequence was collected from a man younger than 35 in good health. Some clones in this sample may be carry-over from other donors' samples. The sequence links TRBV28 to TRBJ2-5, and TRBD2 matches 12 of the central bases. Source material: naive CD4+ T cells from PBMCs. In the paper's terms, the cell subset or site label means: CD45RA+ positively selected. The CDR3 reads CASSTSGGRETQYF. DNA sequence: TGTGCCAGCAGCACTAGCGGGGGGCGAGAGACCCAGTACTTC. This CDR3, with the reference TRBV28 and TRBJ2-5 proteins standing in past its ends, gives the full variable domain DVKVTQSSRYLVKRTGEKVFLECVQDMDHENMFWYRQDPGLGLRLIYFSYDVKMKEKGDIPEGYSVSREKKERFSLILESASTNQTSMYLCASSTSGGRETQYFGPGTRLLVL.